A single sample gave rise to the 6 T cell receptor beta chains below, sequenced in a study of glioma-infiltrating T cells after dendritic cell vaccination. This table comes from immunoSEQ multiplex PCR, and its TCRdb copy is limited to in-frame clones, with some not included. The sample has about 82,000 clones, approximately 90% seen once; the top ten hold approximately 2.9%. The specimen was blood, collected before dendritic cell vaccination. These receptors all stem from a human donor with glioblastoma.

This clone has only a few counts. The chain carries TRBV7-9 and TRBJ1-3, with 7 nucleotides matching TRBD1. V lost 5 bases and J lost 7; bases outside the gene matches: 14. The V gene's germline CDR1 is SEHNR and CDR2 FQNEAQ (reference sequence). The CDR3 runs to 16 residues. DNA for the CDR3: TGTGCCAGCAGCAAAACGACAGGGTACATCGGGAACACCATATATTTT. Translating gives CASSKTTGYIGNTIYF. The full variable domain, with the rest looked up from reference TRBV7-9 and TRBJ1-3, is DTGVSQNPRHKITKRGQNVTFRCDPISEHNRLYWYRQTLGQGPEFLTYFQNEAQLEKSRLLSDRFSAERPKGSFSTLEIQRTEQGDSAMYLCASSKTTGYIGNTIYFGEGSWLTVV.

This rearrangement joins TRBV7-9 to TRBJ2-3; D is unresolved. Germline CDR1 is SEHNR and CDR2 is FQNEAQ (reference sequence). V lost 5 bases, J lost 0 bases, and 15 bases lay in between. This CDR3 has 16 amino acids. The CDR3: CASSPPGFISTDTQYF. The CDR3, as DNA: TGTGCCAGCAGCCCCCCCGGGTTCATTAGCACAGATACGCAGTATTTT.

This clone was detected once. CDR3 amino acids: CAISTVGLVAYEQYF. CDR3 DNA sequence: TGTGCCATCAGTACGGTGGGACTAGTAGCCTACGAGCAGTACTTC. The V call is TRBV10-3, the J call TRBJ2-7; 8 bases map to TRBD2. CDR1 and CDR2 from the germline V gene are ENHRY and SYGVKD. V was clipped by 5 bases and J by 2 bases; unmatched bases: 8. CDR3 length: 15 residues.

The genes are TRBV6-1 and TRBJ1-2; D not resolved. The CDR3 is made up of 12 amino acids. V lost 8 bases and J 5 bases, leaving 12 bases between the germline ends. Germline CDR1 is MNHNS and CDR2 is SASEGT. The CDR3 here is CASRGPVYGYTF. In DNA, the CDR3 is TGTGCCAGCCGAGGGCCCGTGTATGGCTACACCTTC.

The rearrangement uses TRBV5-1 and TRBJ2-7; perhaps TRBD2 as D (6 bases). Germline lookup yields CDR1 SGHRS and CDR2 YFSETQ. CDR3 length equals 16 residues. The V gene lost 4 bases and the J gene lost 3 bases, with 20 bases spanning the gap. In DNA form, the CDR3 reads TGCGCCAGCAGCACCAACCGGGACTCAAATGTCTACGAGCAGTACTTC. The encoded protein is CASSTNRDSNVYEQYF.

The chain recombines TRBV30 with TRBJ1-3; 9 nucleotides line up with TRBD1. CDR3 size: 16 residues. Germline CDR1 GTSNPN, CDR2 SVGIG (reference sequence). J was trimmed by 2 bases and V by 0 bases; bases with no gene match: 5. The CDR3 region is CAWSVGGTGPGNTIYF. CDR3 nucleotide sequence: TGTGCCTGGAGTGTAGGTGGGACAGGGCCTGGAAACACCATATATTTT.